The 2 T cell receptor beta chains below all came from one sample that was sequenced in a study of early T cells in non-severe SARS-CoV-2 infection. TCRdb re-analysed the 5' RACE reads in MiXCR, keeping a single row per CDR3 protein. The sample comprises 45,000 to 65,000 distinct CDR3 sequences, approximately 10% of which are singletons, and approximately 13% rests with the top ten. The material sequenced was whole blood. The origin of the receptors is an adult who was a healthcare worker with PCR-confirmed SARS-CoV-2 infection or an uninfected control (not recorded which).

This clonotype has only a few counts. The CDR3 DNA follows: TGTGCCAGCAGTCACCCTAACACCGGGGAGCTGTTTTTT. It specifies CASSHPNTGELFF. The chain links TRBV6-2 or TRBV6-3 to TRBJ2-2; D is unclear. Germline loops: CDR1 MNHEY, CDR2 SVGEGT. The CDR3 runs to 13 residues. V lost 5 bases to trimming and J lost 2 bases, with 6 bases between them.

The V gene is TRBV6-2 or TRBV6-3, the J gene TRBJ1-1, with D maybe TRBD1 (5 bases). The germline gives CDR1 MNHEY, CDR2 SVGEGT. V lost 3 bases, J lost 4 bases, and 12 bases lay in between. The CDR3 has 14 amino acids. The CDR3 DNA reads as TGTGCCAGCAGTTATCGGGAGCAGGGCACTGAAGCTTTCTTT. Translating it yields CASSYREQGTEAFF.